The 3 T cell receptor beta chains below all came from one sample that was sequenced in a study of glioma-infiltrating T cells. TCR alpha and beta CDR3 regions were amplified from RNA using iRepertoire nested multiplex PCR. Via MiXCR, TCRdb re-called the multiplex PCR reads, giving one row per CDR3 protein. The sample lists around 180,000 distinct CDR3 sequences; under 55% were seen once. The sequencing sample was made of glioma tissue, nonneoplastic brain tissue, or PBMCs (not recorded which). These receptors all come from a human donor with low-grade glioma or glioblastoma, undergoing nonglioma brain surgery, or in good health (not recorded which).

The chain has TRBV6-5 and TRBJ2-7; the D gene is possibly TRBD2 (5 bases). The CDR3 runs to 15 residues. Trimming stripped 5 bases from V and 5 bases from J, with 19 bases between. Germline assignment: CDR1 MNHEY and CDR2 SVGAGI. The CDR3 loop reads CASSERGTGVNEQYF. DNA for the CDR3: TGTGCCAGCAGTGAACGAGGAACCGGGGTGAACGAGCAGTACTTC.

Worth noting for this clonotype: The junction shows a germline mismatch at one end, possibly a read error. The CDR3 coding sequence is TGTGCCAGCAGTCTTCTTCACAGGATTGGGACCGGGGACCTGTTTTTT. Translation gives CASSLLHRIGTGDLFF. The rearrangement joins TRBV28 to TRBJ2-2, with D perhaps being TRBD1 or TRBD2 (5 bases each). From germline, CDR1 is MDHEN and CDR2 SYDVKM. The CDR3 extends over 16 amino acids.

This rearrangement joins TRBV6-1 to TRBJ2-5; the match to TRBD1 covers 8 bases. The trim removed 7 bases at V and 8 bases at J, leaving 9 bases unmatched. Germline values: CDR1 MNHNS, CDR2 SASEGT. The CDR3 is 13 amino acids. CDR3 sequence: CASTATGGDTQYF. CDR3 sequence (DNA): TGTGCCAGCACGGCCACAGGGGGAGATACCCAGTACTTC.